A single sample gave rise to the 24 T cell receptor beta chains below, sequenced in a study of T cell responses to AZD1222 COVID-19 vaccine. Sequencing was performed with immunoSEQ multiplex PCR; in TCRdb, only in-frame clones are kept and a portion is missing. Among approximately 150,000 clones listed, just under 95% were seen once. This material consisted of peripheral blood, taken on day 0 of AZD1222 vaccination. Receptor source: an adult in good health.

The CDR3 coding sequence is TGCGCCAGCAGCTTGATGCCGGGGGGCCGGTCCTACAATGAGCAGTTCTTC. Translating gives CASSLMPGGRSYNEQFF. The genes are TRBV5-1 and TRBJ2-1; D may be TRBD2 (7 bases). The CDR3 is 17 amino acids. Trimming shortened V by 1 base and J by 1 base, and 15 bases separated the two germline ends. Germline V CDR1 and CDR2: SGHRS, YFSETQ. Variable domain in full (rest from reference TRBV5-1 and TRBJ2-1): KAGVTQTPRYLIKTRGQQVTLSCSPISGHRSVSWYQQTPGQGLQFLFEYFSETQRNKGNFPGRFSGRQFSNSRSEMNVSTLELGDSALYLCASSLMPGGRSYNEQFFGPGTRLTVL.

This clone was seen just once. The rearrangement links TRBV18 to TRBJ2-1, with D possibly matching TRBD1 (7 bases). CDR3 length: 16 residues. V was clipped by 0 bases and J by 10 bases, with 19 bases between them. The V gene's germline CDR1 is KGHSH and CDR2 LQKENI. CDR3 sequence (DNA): TGTGCCAGCTCACCACCGTGGGACAGCGCGGGGAAAGAGCAGTTCTTC. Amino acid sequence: CASSPPWDSAGKEQFF. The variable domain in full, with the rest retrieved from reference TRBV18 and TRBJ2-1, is NAGVMQNPRHLVRRRGQEARLRCSPMKGHSHVYWYRQLPEEGLKFMVYLQKENIIDESGMPKERFSAEFPKEGPSILRIQQVVRGDSAAYFCASSPPWDSAGKEQFFGPGTRLTVL.

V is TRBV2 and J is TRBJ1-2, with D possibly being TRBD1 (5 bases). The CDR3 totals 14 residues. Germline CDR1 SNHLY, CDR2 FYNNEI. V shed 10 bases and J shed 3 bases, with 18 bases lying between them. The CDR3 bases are TGTGCCACCAAGTGGGGGACGGCTGACTATGGCTACACCTTC. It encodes CATKWGTADYGYTF.

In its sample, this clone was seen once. The CDR3 bases are TGTGCCAGCCTTGGACAGGGATTAAGCAATCAGCCCCAGCATTTT. Its translation: CASLGQGLSNQPQHF. The chain is built from TRBV28 and TRBJ1-5; TRBD1 agrees at 8 bases. Germline-derived CDR1 and CDR2 are MDHEN and SYDVKM. Unmatched junction bases numbered 7, after V lost 8 bases and J lost 1 base. This CDR3 has 15 residues.

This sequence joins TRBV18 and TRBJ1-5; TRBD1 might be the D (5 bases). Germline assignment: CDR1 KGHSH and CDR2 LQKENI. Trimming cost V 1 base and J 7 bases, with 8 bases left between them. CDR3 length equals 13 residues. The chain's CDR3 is CASSPLQDQPQHF. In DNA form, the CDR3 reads TGTGCCAGCTCACCACTACAGGACCAGCCCCAGCATTTT.

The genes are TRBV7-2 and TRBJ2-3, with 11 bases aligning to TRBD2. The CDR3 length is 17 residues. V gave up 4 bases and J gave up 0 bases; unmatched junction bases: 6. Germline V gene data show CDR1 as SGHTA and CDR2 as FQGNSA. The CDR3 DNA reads TGTGCCAGCAGCTCACGGGCTAGCGGGGGGAGCACAGATACGCAGTATTTT. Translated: CASSSRASGGSTDTQYF.

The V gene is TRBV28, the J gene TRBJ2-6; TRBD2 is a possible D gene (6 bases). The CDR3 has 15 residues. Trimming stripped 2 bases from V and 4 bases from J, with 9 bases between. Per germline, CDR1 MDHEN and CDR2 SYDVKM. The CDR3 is CASSLGGAGANVLTF. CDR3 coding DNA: TGTGCCAGCAGTTTAGGAGGGGCCGGGGCCAACGTCCTGACTTTC.

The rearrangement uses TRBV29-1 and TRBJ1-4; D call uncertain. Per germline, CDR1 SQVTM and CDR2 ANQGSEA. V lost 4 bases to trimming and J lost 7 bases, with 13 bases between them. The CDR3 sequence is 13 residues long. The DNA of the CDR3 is TGCAGCGTTGGAAACGAGTTGGGTGAAAAACTGTTTTTT. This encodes CSVGNELGEKLFF.

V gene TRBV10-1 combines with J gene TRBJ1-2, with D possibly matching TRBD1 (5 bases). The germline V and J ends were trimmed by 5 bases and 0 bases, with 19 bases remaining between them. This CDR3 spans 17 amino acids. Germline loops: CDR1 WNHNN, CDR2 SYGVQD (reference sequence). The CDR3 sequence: CASSTTGPLNSNYGYTF. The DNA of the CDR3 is TGCGCCAGCAGTACAACGGGACCGCTGAATTCTAACTATGGCTACACCTTC.

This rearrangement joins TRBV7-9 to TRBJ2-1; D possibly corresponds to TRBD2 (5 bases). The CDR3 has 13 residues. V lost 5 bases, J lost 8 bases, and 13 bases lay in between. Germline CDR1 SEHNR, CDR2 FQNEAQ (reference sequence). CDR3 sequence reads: CASSPPLVYEQFF. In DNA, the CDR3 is TGTGCCAGCAGCCCGCCACTAGTCTATGAGCAGTTCTTC.

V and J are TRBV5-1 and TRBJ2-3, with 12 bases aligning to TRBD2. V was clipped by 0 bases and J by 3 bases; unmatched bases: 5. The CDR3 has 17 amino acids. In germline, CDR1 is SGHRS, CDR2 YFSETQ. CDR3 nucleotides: TGCGCCAGCAGCTTGGCGGCTAGCGGGGGGGCGACAGATACGCAGTATTTT. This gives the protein CASSLAASGGATDTQYF.

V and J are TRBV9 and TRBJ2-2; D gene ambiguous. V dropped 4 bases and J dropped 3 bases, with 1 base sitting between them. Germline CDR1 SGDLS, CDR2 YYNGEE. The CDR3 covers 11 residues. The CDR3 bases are TGTGCCAGCAGCTACACCGGGGAGCTGTTTTTT. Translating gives CASSYTGELFF.

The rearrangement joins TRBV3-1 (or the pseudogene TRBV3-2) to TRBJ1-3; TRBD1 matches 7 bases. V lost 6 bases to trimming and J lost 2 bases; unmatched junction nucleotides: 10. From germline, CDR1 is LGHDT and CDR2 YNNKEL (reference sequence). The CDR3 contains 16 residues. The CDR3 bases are TGTGCCAGCAGTCCACATACAGGGGATACTGGAAACACCATATATTTT. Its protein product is CASSPHTGDTGNTIYF.

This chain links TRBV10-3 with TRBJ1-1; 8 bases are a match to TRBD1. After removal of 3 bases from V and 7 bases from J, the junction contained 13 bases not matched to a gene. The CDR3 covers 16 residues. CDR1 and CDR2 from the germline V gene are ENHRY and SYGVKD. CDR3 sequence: CAISDDGTGQYREAFF. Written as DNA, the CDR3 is TGTGCCATCAGTGATGACGGGACAGGCCAGTACCGTGAAGCTTTCTTT.

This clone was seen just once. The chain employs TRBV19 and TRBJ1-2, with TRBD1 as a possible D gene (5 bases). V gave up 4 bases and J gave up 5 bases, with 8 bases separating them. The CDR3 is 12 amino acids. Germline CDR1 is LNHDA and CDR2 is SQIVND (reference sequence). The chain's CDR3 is CASSRQTYGYTF. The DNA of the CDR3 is TGTGCCAGTAGTAGACAGACTTATGGCTACACCTTC.

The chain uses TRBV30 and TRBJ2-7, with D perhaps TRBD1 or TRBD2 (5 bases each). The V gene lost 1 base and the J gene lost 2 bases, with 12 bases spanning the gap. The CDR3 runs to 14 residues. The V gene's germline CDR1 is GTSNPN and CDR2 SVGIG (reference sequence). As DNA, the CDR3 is TGTGCCTGGAGTGCATACTGGGGGACCTACGAGCAGTACTTC. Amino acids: CAWSAYWGTYEQYF.

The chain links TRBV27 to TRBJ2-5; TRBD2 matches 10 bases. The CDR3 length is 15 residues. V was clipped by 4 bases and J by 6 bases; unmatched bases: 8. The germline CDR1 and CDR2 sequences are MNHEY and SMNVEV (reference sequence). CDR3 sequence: CASSSMTSGPKTQYF. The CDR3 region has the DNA TGTGCCAGCAGTTCGATGACTAGCGGGCCGAAGACCCAGTACTTC.

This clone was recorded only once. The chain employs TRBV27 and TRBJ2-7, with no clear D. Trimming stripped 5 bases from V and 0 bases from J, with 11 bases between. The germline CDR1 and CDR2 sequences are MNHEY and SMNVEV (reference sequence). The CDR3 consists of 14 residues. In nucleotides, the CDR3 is TGTGCCAGCAGTCCCCGACTCCCCTCCTACGAGCAGTACTTC. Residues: CASSPRLPSYEQYF.

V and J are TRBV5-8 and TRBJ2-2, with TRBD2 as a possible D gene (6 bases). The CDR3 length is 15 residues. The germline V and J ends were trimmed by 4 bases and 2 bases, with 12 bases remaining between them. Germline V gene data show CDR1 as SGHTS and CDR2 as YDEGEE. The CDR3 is CASSRSGFNTGELFF. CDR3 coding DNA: TGTGCCAGCAGCCGTAGCGGTTTCAACACCGGGGAGCTGTTTTTT.

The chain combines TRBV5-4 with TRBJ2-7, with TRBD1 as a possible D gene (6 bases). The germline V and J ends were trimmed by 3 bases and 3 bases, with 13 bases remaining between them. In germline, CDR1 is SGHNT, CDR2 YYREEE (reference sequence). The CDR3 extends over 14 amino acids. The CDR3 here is CASSWGGQNYEQYF. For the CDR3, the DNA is TGTGCCAGCAGCTGGGGCGGACAGAACTACGAGCAGTACTTC.

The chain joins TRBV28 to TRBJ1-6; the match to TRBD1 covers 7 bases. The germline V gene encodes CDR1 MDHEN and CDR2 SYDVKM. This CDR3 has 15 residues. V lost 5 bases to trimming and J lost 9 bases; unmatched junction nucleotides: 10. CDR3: CASSPNDRETSPLHF. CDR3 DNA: TGTGCCAGCAGTCCGAACGACAGGGAGACTTCACCCCTCCACTTT.

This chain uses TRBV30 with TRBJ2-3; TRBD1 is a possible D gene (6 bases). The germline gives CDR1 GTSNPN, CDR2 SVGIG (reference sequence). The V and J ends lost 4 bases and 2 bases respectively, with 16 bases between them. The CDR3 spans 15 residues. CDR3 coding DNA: TGTGCCTGGACTCCTGGGGGCTCCCCCACAGATACGCAGTATTTT. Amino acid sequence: CAWTPGGSPTDTQYF.

The CDR3 DNA reads as TGTGCCAGCAGCCCTATTGGACAGTCTAACTATGGCTACACCTTC. This encodes CASSPIGQSNYGYTF. The chain couples TRBV5-5 to TRBJ1-2, with TRBD1 as a possible D gene (6 bases). The ends were cut back, 4 bases at V and 0 bases at J, with 13 bases in the middle. Looked up from germline, CDR1 is SGHKS and CDR2 is YYEKEE (reference sequence). The CDR3 has 15 amino acids.

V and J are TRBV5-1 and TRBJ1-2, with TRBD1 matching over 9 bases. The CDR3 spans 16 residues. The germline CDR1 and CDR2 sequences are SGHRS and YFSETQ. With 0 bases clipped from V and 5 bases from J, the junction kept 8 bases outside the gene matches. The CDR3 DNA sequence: TGCGCCAGCAGCTTGGGACCGGGACAGGGTTTGTATGGCTACACCTTC. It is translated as CASSLGPGQGLYGYTF.